Included here is one TCR beta chain sequence, with context. No antigen is known for it. Within the CD8+ T cell compartment, naive cells were CD45RO-CCR7+CD27+CD95-. The sample comes from a study of CXCR3-negative and CXCR3-positive naive CD8 T cells. General study results and limits: TRB CDR3s of CXCR3-positive naive cells were more hydrophobic than those of CXCR3-negative naive cells. Diversity proved comparably high across both naive subsets and much lower in memory CD8+ cells.

Germline CDR1 and CDR2: SGHAT and FQNNGV. The CDR3 contains 13 residues. UMI-labeled 5' RACE yielded the TRB cDNA libraries. TCRdb reprocessed the 5' RACE reads; each CDR3 protein has one entry and no DNA is given. The ten most abundant clones cover under 0.5% of a sample with 150,000 to 180,000 distinct CDR3 sequences. The clonotype was recovered from a human donor in good health. Some clones in this sample may be carry-over from other donors' samples. The chain employs TRBV11-2 and TRBJ2-3. The material sequenced was naive CXCR3+ CD8+ T cells from blood. Described subset: CD45RO-CCR7+CD27+CD95- naive CD8+ T cells expressing CXCR3 (TNR3+). CDR3 sequence reads: CASSTHSTDTQYF.